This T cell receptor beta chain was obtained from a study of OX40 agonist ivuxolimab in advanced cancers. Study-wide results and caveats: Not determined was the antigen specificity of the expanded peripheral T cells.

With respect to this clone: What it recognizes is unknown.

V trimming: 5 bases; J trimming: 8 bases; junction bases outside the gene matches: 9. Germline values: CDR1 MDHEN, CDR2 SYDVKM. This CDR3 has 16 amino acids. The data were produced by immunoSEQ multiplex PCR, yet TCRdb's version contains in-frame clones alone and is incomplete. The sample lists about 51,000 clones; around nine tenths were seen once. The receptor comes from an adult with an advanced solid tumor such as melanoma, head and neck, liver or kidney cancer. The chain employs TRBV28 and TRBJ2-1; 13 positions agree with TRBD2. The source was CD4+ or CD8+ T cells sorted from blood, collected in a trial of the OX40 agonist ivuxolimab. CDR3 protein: CASSPSTSGRAHEQFF. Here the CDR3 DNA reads TGTGCCAGCAGTCCCAGCACTAGCGGGAGGGCGCATGAGCAGTTCTTC.